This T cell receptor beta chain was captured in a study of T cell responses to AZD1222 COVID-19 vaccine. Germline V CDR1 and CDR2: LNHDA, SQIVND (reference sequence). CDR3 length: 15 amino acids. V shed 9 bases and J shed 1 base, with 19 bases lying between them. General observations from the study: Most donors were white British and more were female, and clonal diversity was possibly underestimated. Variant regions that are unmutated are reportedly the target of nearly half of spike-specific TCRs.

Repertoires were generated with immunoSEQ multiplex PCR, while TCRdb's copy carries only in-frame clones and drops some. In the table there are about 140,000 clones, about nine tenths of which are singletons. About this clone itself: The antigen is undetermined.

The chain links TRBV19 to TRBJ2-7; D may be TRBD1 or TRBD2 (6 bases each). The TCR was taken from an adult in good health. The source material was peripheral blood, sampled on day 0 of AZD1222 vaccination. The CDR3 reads CASRRDFQGSYEQYF. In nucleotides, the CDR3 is TGTGCCAGCCGACGGGACTTTCAGGGGTCCTACGAGCAGTACTTC.